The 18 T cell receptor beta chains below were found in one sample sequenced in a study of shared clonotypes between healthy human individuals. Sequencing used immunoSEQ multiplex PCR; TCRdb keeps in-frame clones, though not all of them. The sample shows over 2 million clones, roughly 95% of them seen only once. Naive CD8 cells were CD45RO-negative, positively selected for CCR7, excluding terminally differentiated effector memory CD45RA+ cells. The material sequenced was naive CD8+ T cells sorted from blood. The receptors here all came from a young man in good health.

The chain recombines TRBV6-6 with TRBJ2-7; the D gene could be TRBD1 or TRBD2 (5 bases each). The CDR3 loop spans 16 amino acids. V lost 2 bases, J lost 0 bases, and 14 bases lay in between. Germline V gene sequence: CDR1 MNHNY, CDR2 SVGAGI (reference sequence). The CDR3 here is CASSYPGTYSSYEQYF. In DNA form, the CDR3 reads TGTGCCAGCAGTTACCCCGGGACCTACAGCTCCTACGAGCAGTACTTC.

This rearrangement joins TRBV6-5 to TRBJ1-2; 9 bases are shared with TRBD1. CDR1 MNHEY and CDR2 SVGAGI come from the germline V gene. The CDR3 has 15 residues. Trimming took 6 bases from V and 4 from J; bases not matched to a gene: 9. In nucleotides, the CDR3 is TGTGCCAGCAGGGTACAGGGGGCGGCCTCCTATGGCTACACCTTC. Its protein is CASRVQGAASYGYTF.

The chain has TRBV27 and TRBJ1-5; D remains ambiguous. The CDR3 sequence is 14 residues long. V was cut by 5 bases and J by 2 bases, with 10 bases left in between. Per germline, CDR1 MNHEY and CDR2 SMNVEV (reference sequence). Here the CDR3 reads CASSPEWGNQPQHF. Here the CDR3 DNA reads TGTGCCAGCAGTCCCGAATGGGGCAATCAGCCCCAGCATTTT.

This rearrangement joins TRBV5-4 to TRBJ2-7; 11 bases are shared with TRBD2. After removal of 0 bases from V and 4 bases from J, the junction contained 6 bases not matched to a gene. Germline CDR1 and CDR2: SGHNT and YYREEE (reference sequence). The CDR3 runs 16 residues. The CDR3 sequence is CASSLAPGTSGYEQYF. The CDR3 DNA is TGTGCCAGCAGCTTGGCCCCCGGGACTAGCGGATACGAGCAGTACTTC.

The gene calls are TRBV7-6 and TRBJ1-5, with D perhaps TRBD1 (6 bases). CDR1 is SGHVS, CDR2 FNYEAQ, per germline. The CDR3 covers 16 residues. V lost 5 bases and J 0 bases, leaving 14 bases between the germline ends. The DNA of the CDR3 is TGTGCCAGCAGCCAAGGTTCCAGGGGTAGCAATCAGCCCCAGCATTTT. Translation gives CASSQGSRGSNQPQHF.

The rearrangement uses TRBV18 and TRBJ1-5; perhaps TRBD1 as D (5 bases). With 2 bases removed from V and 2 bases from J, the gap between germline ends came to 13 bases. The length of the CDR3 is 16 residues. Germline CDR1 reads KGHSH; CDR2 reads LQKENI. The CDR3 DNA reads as TGTGCCAGCTCACCAAGAGGGGCTTCGGGCAATCAGCCCCAGCATTTT. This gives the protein CASSPRGASGNQPQHF.

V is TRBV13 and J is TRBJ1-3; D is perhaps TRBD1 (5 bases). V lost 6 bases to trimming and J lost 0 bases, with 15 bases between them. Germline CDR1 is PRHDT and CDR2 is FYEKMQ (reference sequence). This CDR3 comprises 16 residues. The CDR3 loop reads CASSLSVTASGNTIYF. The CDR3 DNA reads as TGTGCCAGCAGTTTGTCTGTGACAGCCTCTGGAAACACCATATATTTT. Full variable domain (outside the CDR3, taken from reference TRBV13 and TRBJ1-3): AAGVIQSPRHLIKEKRETATLKCYPIPRHDTVYWYQQGPGQDPQFLISFYEKMQSDKGSIPDRFSAQQFSDYHSELNMSSLELGDSALYFCASSLSVTASGNTIYFGEGSWLTVV.

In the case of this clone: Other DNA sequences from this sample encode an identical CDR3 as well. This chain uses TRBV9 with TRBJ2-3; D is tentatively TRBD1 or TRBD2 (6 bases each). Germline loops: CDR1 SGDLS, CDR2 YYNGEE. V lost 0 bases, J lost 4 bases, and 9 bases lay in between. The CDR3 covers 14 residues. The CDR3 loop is CASSVEGGSDTQYF. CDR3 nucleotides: TGTGCCAGCAGCGTAGAGGGGGGCTCAGATACGCAGTATTTT.

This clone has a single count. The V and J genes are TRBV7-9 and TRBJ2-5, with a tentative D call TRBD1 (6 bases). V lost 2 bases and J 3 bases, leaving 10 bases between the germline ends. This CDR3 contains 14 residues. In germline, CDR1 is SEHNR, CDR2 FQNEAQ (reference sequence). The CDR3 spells CASSLRAGEETQYF. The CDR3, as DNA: TGTGCCAGCAGCTTAAGGGCAGGGGAAGAGACCCAGTACTTC.

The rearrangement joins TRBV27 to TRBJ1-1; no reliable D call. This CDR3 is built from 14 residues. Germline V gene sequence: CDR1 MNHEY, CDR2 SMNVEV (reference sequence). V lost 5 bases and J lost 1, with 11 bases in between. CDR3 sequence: CASSPYTGNTEAFF. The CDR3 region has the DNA TGTGCCAGCAGTCCGTACACTGGGAACACTGAAGCTTTCTTT.

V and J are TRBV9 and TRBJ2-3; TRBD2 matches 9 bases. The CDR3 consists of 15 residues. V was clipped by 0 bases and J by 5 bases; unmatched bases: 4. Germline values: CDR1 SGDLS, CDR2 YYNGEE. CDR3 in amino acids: CASSVGGGAEDTQYF. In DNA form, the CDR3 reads TGTGCCAGCAGCGTAGGCGGGGGGGCCGAAGATACGCAGTATTTT.

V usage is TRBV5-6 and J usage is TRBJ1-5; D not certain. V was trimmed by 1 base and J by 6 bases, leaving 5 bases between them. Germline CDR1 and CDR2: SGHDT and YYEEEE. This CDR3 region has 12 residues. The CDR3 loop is CASSLWGQPQHF. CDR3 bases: TGTGCCAGCAGCTTGTGGGGTCAGCCCCAGCATTTT.

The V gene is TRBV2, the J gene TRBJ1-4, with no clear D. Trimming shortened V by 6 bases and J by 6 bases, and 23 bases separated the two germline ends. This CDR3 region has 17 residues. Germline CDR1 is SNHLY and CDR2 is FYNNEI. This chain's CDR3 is CASSLGPLGGAYEKLFF. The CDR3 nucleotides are TGTGCCAGCAGCCTGGGCCCACTCGGAGGTGCTTATGAAAAACTGTTTTTT. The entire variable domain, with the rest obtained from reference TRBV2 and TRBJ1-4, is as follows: EPEVTQTPSHQVTQMGQEVILRCVPISNHLYFYWYRQILGQKVEFLVSFYNNEISEKSEIFDDQFSVERPDGSNFTLKIRSTKLEDSAMYFCASSLGPLGGAYEKLFFGSGTQLSVL.

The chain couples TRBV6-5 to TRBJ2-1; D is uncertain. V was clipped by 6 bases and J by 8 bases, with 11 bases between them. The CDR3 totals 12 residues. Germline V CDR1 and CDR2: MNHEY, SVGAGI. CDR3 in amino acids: CASSSLGDEQFF. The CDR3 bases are TGTGCCAGCAGCTCCCTCGGCGATGAGCAGTTCTTC.

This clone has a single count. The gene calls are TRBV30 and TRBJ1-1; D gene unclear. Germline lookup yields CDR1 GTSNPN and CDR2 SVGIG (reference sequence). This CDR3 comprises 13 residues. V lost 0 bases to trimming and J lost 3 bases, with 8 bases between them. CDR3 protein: CAWSVEGYTEAFF. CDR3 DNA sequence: TGTGCCTGGAGTGTTGAAGGGTACACTGAAGCTTTCTTT.

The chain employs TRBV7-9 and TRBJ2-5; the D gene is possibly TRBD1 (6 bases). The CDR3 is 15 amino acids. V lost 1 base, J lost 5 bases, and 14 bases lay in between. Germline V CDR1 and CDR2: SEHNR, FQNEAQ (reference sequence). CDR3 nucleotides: TGTGCCAGCAGCTTAGTTGGGGCAGGGGCGGAGACCCAGTACTTC. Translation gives CASSLVGAGAETQYF.

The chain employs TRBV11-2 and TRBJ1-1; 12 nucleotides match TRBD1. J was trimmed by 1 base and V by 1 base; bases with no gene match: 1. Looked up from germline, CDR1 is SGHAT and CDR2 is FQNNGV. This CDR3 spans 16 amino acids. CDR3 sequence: CASSLGDRGQNTEAFF. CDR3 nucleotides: TGTGCCAGCAGCTTAGGGGACAGGGGGCAGAACACTGAAGCTTTCTTT.

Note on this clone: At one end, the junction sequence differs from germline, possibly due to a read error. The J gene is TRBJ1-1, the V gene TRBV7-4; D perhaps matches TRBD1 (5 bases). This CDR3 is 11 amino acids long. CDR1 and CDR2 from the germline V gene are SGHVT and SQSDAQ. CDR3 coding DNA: TGTGCCAGCAGCAGGGGCCCGACGCTTGGCTTT. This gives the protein CASSRGPTLGF.